The 8 T cell receptor beta chains given below trace back to one sample, sequenced in a study of beta chain features in type 1 diabetes. The investigators reverse transcribed all of the isolated RNA, so they sequenced expressed TCRB transcripts. Repertoires were generated with immunoSEQ multiplex PCR, while TCRdb's copy carries only in-frame clones and drops some. This sample has hundreds of thousands of clones; about 10% occur once, and the top ten carry just under 0.035%. The sample was naive CD4+ T cells from blood. The receptors were sampled from a woman under 30 in good health.

This chain links TRBV7-2 with TRBJ2-1, with 8 bases lining up with TRBD1. The CDR3 is 15 residues long. Trimming removed 5 bases from V and 3 bases from J; junction bases left unmatched: 6. From germline, CDR1 is SGHTA and CDR2 FQGNSA. CDR3 in amino acids: CASSKRDRSYNEQFF. The CDR3 bases are TGTGCCAGCAGCAAACGGGACAGGAGCTACAATGAGCAGTTCTTC.

This clone has a count of ten or more. The V and J genes are TRBV7-9 and TRBJ1-2; 7 bases match TRBD1. Germline V gene lookup returns CDR1 SEHNR and CDR2 FQNEAQ (reference sequence). This CDR3 is built from 14 residues. V was clipped by 2 bases and J by 0 bases; unmatched bases: 0. CDR3 DNA: TGTGCCAGCAGCTTACAGGGGGCTAACTATGGCTACACCTTC. Translated: CASSLQGANYGYTF.

This clone turned up a few times. The chain uses TRBV5-6 and TRBJ2-3; 11 nucleotides match TRBD2. The V segment lost 0 bases and the J segment 6 bases; nucleotides outside the gene matches: 6. The germline V gene has CDR1 SGHDT and CDR2 YYEEEE. The CDR3 runs to 16 residues. DNA of the CDR3: TGTGCCAGCAGCTTGGGACTAGCGGGAAGTATTGATACGCAGTATTTT. Its translation: CASSLGLAGSIDTQYF.

The chain is built from TRBV7-9 and TRBJ2-1, with 14 bases matching TRBD2. V was clipped by 5 bases and J by 9 bases; unmatched bases: 9. Germline-derived CDR1 and CDR2 are SEHNR and FQNEAQ (reference sequence). There are 16 residues in the CDR3. The CDR3 is CASSTGTSGSYREQFF. DNA for the CDR3: TGTGCCAGCAGCACAGGGACTAGCGGGAGTTACCGTGAGCAGTTCTTC.

The V and J genes are TRBV11-3 and TRBJ2-7, with 11 nucleotides matching TRBD1. V was pared by 5 bases and J by 3 bases, with 6 bases of the junction left unmatched. Germline V gene sequence: CDR1 SGHNT, CDR2 YENEEA. The CDR3 extends over 15 amino acids. This CDR3 reads CASSPEGQGDYEQYF. CDR3 DNA: TGTGCCAGCAGCCCGGAGGGACAGGGGGACTACGAGCAGTACTTC.

The rearrangement joins TRBV11-2 to TRBJ2-6, with D possibly being TRBD1 (6 bases). Trimming removed 5 bases at V and 0 bases at J, with 17 bases between. CDR3 length: 18 residues. Germline V gives CDR1 SGHAT, CDR2 FQNNGV. CDR3 sequence (DNA): TGTGCCAGCAGCCCACTACCGGGACACGGCTCTGGGGCCAACGTCCTGACTTTC. Translated, it gives CASSPLPGHGSGANVLTF. Drawing the rest from reference TRBV11-2 and TRBJ2-6, the complete variable domain is EAGVAQSPRYKIIEKRQSVAFWCNPISGHATLYWYQQILGQGPKLLIQFQNNGVVDDSQLPKDRFSAERLKGVDSTLKIQPAKLEDSAVYLCASSPLPGHGSGANVLTFGAGSRLTVL.

The J gene is TRBJ2-7, the V gene TRBV5-6; D gene ambiguous. The V end lost 4 bases, the J end lost 3 bases, and 20 bases lay between the germline ends. CDR1 SGHDT and CDR2 YYEEEE come from the germline V gene. This CDR3 contains 16 residues. CDR3 DNA sequence: TGTGCCAGCAGCAAAATCCTGGGCCTCGAAATCTACGAGCAGTACTTC. Translation: CASSKILGLEIYEQYF.

This clone was detected only a few times. This chain uses TRBV6-1 with TRBJ2-1; 10 nucleotides agree with TRBD2. The germline gives CDR1 MNHNS, CDR2 SASEGT. This CDR3 has 15 residues. J was trimmed by 4 bases and V by 8 bases; bases with no gene match: 8. CDR3 sequence: CASGESSGSYNEQFF. The CDR3 bases are TGTGCCAGCGGGGAATCTAGCGGGAGTTACAATGAGCAGTTCTTC.